This T cell receptor beta chain was recovered during a study of CD8 T cells in Susac syndrome (dated by TCRdb to the late 2010s). Regarding the study in general: Repertoire sequencing was used to test whether CD8+ T cell activation and differentiation in Susac syndrome was antigen driven. What the study reported, not specific to this receptor: The TCR sequencing and HLA analysis was acknowledged to have included a relatively small number of individuals.

As for this clonotype: The specificity of this receptor is unknown. Qualities for individual bases were not recorded, and no much larger clone is one base off.

The CDR3 goes from the cysteine to the phenylalanine over 17 residues. The read is trimmed to its CDR3 DNA, 51 bases read in frame from base 1. At the junction V is shortened by 5 bases and J by 4 bases, with 26 bases in between. The germline V gene (reference sequence) yields DFQATT for CDR1 and SNEGSKA for CDR2. RNA was extracted using the RNeasy kit, and about 0.5 to 1 ug of the RNA was reverse transcribed with random hexamers. The immunoSEQ multiplex PCR assay, covering 54 Vbeta and 13 Jbeta segments, was used to amplify TCR beta CDR3 regions. To correct PCR amplification bias, a synthetic template baseline was used for both primer optimization and computational correction. The original methods were these. Reads were assigned to V, D and J genes according to IMGT and analyzed in immunoSEQ Analyzer, with only productive sequences retained. Clonality was computed as one minus Shannon entropy normalized by log2 of the number of productive unique sequences. For each patient and control, public and private clones were evaluated within the 100 most prevalent clones. Susac-specific clones were defined as absent from healthy and MS cohorts, over a thousand published viral clones and other ImmuneACCESS disease sequences. TCRdb handled the public reads itself, with Q25 trimming in fastp and clone calling in MiXCR, and kept productive beta chains. Identical CDR3 proteins give one entry, which carries the most common genes and DNA. TCRdb's processing, not the study's, gives the V and J calls here. The sample records about 210,000 distinct CDR3 sequences, 95% of which are singletons. In total, the top ten clones hold around 0.099% of the sample.

Peripheral blood CD8+ and CD4+ T cells from healthy donors, Susac syndrome patients and multiple sclerosis patients were profiled using high-throughput TCR beta sequencing. The multiple sclerosis controls were treatment-naive patients whose relapsing-remitting disease, either stable or active, fulfilled the revised McDonald criteria. Bulk CD8+ and CD4+ T cells were purified by magnetic negative isolation, whereas CD8+ TEMRA cells were enriched by FACS. Blood was collected in EDTA tubes and processed within 24 hours, with PBMCs isolated through density gradient centrifugation. PBMCs destined for TCR sequencing were cryopreserved in liquid nitrogen and later thawed in a 37 °C water bath. A purity of at least 90% was achieved for sorted or isolated CD4+, CD8+ and CD8+ TEMRA cells.

The receptor's source is a human donor with multiple sclerosis. The V and J segments used are TRBV20-1 and TRBJ1-2; the D segment could be TRBD1, given 5 matching bases. The specimen was CD4+ T cells from PBMCs. In nucleotides, the sequence is TGCAGTGCTCCCGGCGGGACCCACGGGGGAGGTGTCTATGGCTACACCTTC. This translates into CSAPGGTHGGGVYGYTF.